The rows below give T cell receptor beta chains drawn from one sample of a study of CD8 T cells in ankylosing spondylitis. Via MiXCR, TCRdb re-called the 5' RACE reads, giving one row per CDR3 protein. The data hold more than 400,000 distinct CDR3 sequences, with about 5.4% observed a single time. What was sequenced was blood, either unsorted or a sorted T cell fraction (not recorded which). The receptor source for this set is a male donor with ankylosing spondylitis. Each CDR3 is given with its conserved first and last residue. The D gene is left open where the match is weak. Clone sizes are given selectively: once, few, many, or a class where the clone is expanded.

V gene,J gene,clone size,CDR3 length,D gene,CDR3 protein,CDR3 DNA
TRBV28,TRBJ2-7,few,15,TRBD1,CASSRGQGGSYEQYF,TGTGCCAGCAGTCGCGGACAGGGGGGGTCCTACGAGCAGTACTTC
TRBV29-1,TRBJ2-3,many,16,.,CSARGHPSSSTDTQYF,TGCAGCGCGAGAGGCCACCCGTCTTCTAGCACAGATACGCAGTATTTT
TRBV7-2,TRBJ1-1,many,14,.,CASSVSRENTEAFF,TGTGCCAGCAGCGTCAGTAGAGAGAACACTGAAGCTTTCTTT
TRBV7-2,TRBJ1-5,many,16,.,CASSAHPVAGNQPQHF,TGTGCCAGCAGCGCCCACCCCGTGGCAGGGAATCAGCCCCAGCATTTT
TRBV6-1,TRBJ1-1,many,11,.,CATKRQTEAFF,TGTGCCACCAAACGACAGACTGAAGCTTTCTTT
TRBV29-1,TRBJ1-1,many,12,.,CSVGQFNTEAFF,TGCAGCGTTGGGCAGTTTAACACTGAAGCTTTCTTT
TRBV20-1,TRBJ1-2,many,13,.,CSATDGTNYGYTF,TGCAGTGCAACGGACGGGACTAACTATGGCTACACCTTC
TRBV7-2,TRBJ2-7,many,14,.,CASSPTHSHNKQYF,TGTGCCAGCAGCCCGACGCACAGCCACAACAAGCAGTACTTC
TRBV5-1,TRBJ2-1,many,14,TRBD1,CASRGQSYDNEQFF,TGCGCCAGCAGGGGACAGTCGTACGACAATGAGCAGTTCTTC
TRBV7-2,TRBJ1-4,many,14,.,CASSTGPPFSKLFF,TGTGCCAGCAGTACCGGGCCCCCTTTCTCCAAACTGTTTTTT
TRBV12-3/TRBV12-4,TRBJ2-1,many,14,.,CASSLETAYNEQFF,TGTGCCAGCAGTTTAGAGACGGCCTACAATGAGCAGTTCTTC
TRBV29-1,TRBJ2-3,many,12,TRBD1,CSAGQGSDTQYF,TGCAGCGCCGGACAGGGGTCAGATACGCAGTATTTT
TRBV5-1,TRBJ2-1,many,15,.,CASSLVTSSYNEQFF,TGCGCCAGCAGCTTGGTGACCAGCTCCTACAATGAGCAGTTCTTC
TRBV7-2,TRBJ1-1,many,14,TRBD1,CASSFRGPDTEAFF,TGTGCCAGCAGCTTCAGGGGGCCGGACACTGAAGCTTTCTTT
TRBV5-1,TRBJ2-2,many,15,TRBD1,CASSSSGQGSGELFF,TGCGCCAGCAGCTCGTCGGGACAGGGGTCCGGGGAGCTGTTTTTT
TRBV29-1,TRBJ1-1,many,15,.,CSVVTVGKMNTEAFF,TGCAGCGTTGTTACGGTGGGGAAAATGAACACTGAAGCTTTCTTT
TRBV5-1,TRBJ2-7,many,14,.,CASSLTGDSYEQYF,TGCGCCAGCAGCTTAACTGGGGACTCCTACGAGCAGTACTTC
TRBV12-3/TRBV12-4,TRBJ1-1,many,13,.,CASSLARGTEAFF,TGTGCCAGCAGTCTCGCTCGAGGCACTGAAGCTTTCTTT
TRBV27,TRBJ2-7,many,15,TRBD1,CASSLLTGVPYEQYF,TGTGCCAGCAGTCTCCTAACAGGGGTCCCCTACGAGCAGTACTTC
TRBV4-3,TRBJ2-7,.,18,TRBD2,CASSQVVGLAGGYYEQYF,TGCGCCAGCAGCCAAGTGGTAGGACTAGCGGGGGGCTACTACGAGCAGTACTTC
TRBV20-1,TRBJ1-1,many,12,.,CSVALKNTEAFF,TGCAGTGTTGCGCTCAAGAACACTGAAGCTTTCTTT
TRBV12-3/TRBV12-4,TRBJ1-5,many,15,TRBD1,CASRPGTGEDQPQHF,TGTGCCAGCAGGCCCGGGACAGGGGAAGATCAGCCCCAGCATTTT
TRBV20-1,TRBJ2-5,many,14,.,CSAPPGTSPETQYF,TGCAGTGCCCCCCCGGGGACTTCGCCAGAGACCCAGTACTTC
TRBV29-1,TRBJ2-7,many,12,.,CSVALGAREQYF,TGCAGCGTTGCCCTAGGGGCGAGGGAGCAGTACTTC
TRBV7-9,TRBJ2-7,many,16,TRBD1,CASSPRGTGRFYEQYF,TGTGCCAGCAGCCCCAGAGGGACAGGCCGATTCTACGAGCAGTACTTC
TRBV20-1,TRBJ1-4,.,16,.,CSAQDSLLGANEKLFF,TGCAGTGCTCAGGACAGTTTACTCGGAGCTAATGAAAAACTGTTTTTT
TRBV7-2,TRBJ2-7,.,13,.,CASSSGWAAEQYF,TGTGCCAGCAGCTCGGGTTGGGCCGCCGAGCAGTACTTC
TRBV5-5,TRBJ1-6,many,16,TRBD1,CASSSMGTGVNSPLHF,TGTGCCAGCAGCTCGATGGGGACAGGGGTTAATTCACCCCTCCACTTT
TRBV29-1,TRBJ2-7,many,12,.,CSVEQGGYEQYF,TGCAGCGTTGAACAGGGTGGGTACGAGCAGTACTTC
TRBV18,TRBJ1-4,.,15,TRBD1,CASSPRTGGNEKLFF,TGTGCCAGCTCACCACGAACAGGGGGCAATGAAAAACTGTTTTTT
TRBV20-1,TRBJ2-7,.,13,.,CSARSGTSVEQYF,TGCAGTGCTAGATCCGGGACATCTGTCGAGCAGTACTTC
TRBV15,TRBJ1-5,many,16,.,CATSGLTPGAGQPQHF,TGTGCCACCAGCGGCCTTACGCCCGGCGCCGGTCAGCCCCAGCATTTT
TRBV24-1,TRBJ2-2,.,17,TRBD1,CATSDTRDRGVAGELFF,TGTGCCACCAGTGATACCCGGGACAGGGGGGTAGCCGGGGAGCTGTTTTTT
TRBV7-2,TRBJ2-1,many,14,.,CASSLSPSYNEQFF,TGTGCCAGCAGCCTAAGTCCCTCGTACAATGAGCAGTTCTTC
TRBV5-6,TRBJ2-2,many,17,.,CASSTDRDHGNTGELFF,TGTGCCAGCAGCACAGACCGGGATCATGGGAACACCGGGGAGCTGTTTTTT
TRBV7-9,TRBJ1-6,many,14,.,CASSRTANNSPLHF,TGTGCCAGCAGCCGGACAGCAAATAATTCACCCCTCCACTTT
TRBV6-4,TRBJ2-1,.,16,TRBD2,CASSAQLAGVVNEQFF,TGTGCCAGCAGTGCCCAGCTAGCGGGAGTGGTCAATGAGCAGTTCTTC
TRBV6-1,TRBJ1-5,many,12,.,CASKRANQPQHF,TGTGCCAGCAAACGTGCGAATCAGCCCCAGCATTTT